This T cell receptor (beta chain) was sequenced for a study of T cells in Graves' hyperthyroidism and ophthalmopathy (dated by TCRdb to between 2019 and 2020). Background for the entire study: Peripheral blood samples were taken at initial diagnosis, before any treatment was given. A discovery cohort of 95 to 100 patients, roughly 40 with Graves' ophthalmopathy and 57 with stable Graves' hyperthyroidism, was used to find distinguishing TCR V-J signatures. Prospective prediction of ophthalmopathy was tested in an independent validation cohort of about 19 hyperthyroidism patients and 17 patients who later progressed to ophthalmopathy. For training and testing, the roughly 100 patients in the discovery cohort were randomly divided in a 7:3 ratio. Thyroid tissue and blood T-cell repertoires from about six Graves' hyperthyroidism patients were also compared in the study. After sampling, hyperthyroidism patients received methimazole starting at 30 mg daily, and ophthalmopathy patients received high-dose intravenous methylprednisolone. The paper describes TCR Vbeta CDR3 sequencing of about 140 peripheral blood samples, made up of some 42 ophthalmopathy patients, around 78 hyperthyroidism patients and 17 progressor patients. The study at large found these results: During validation, the model predicted progression to ophthalmopathy a median of roughly 7.1 months ahead of onset, with 60% to 71% sensitivity and 72.22% specificity. Sample size was not statistically predetermined, and blinding of investigators to group allocation was not performed. Most expanded thyroid clonotypes (frequency above 0.001) were also found in blood, which suggests that blood repertoires may mirror thyroid immune responses. A model built on a 13 V-J signature distinguished ophthalmopathy from stable hyperthyroidism, reaching around 87% sensitivity and around 81% specificity in cross-validation and 80%/75% in testing.

Notes on this clonotype: The specificity of this receptor is unknown. Per-base qualities were not stored, and no clone one base away is much larger.

TCR beta CDR3 regions were amplified from RNA transcripts. For the first round of RT-PCR on the TCR CDR3, the HTBI primer set was used together with the Qiagen OneStep RT-PCR kit. Libraries were constructed in a second round of multiplex PCR, after which size selection and purification were carried out. Paired-end sequencing of the libraries was performed with 100 bp reads on an Illumina HiSeq2000. From the authors' description of their analysis: Raw data were processed with SOAPnuke, discarding reads with adapters, uncalled bases, mean Phred below 15, or no exact constant-primer or identifier match. High-quality paired reads were merged using COPE v1.2.5, and each unique nucleotide sequence was defined as a clonotype. MiTCR v1.1 was used to align clonotypes to the IMGT TRBV, TRBD and TRBJ reference segments. Analysis was restricted to V-J combinations with a frequency above 0.0001, which covered about 99% of repertoires. A TCS score was defined as the ratio of F50 (clonal expansion) to E x V (chaos), with BLOSUM62-based TCRdist applied between CDR3 peptides within each V-J. Welch's t-statistics and random forest reduced 500 to 650 V-J features to under 15, which were used in a naive Bayes classifier (R e1071). The Morisita-Horn index was used to measure how similar the thyroid and blood repertoires were. TCRdb trimmed the raw reads at Q25, called clones with MiXCR and kept productive beta chains. Rows are unified per CDR3 protein, each entry keeping the most common DNA and genes. These V and J calls rely on TCRdb rather than the paper's analysis. In this sample the table shows nearly 750,000 distinct CDR3 sequences, over 35% of which occur a single time. In total, the top ten clones hold around a third of the sample.

A patient counted as having stable Graves' hyperthyroidism if no progression to ophthalmopathy occurred over 18 months of follow-up. Hyperthyroidism patients were newly diagnosed, with disease duration under 2 months, and aged 18 to 65 years. Patients with uncontrolled infections, other autoimmune diseases, pregnancy or lactation were excluded. Diagnoses relied on clinical symptoms, serum thyroxine and TRAb, thyroid ultrasound and orbital computed tomography. PBMCs were isolated from 10 ml of fresh peripheral blood by Ficoll-Paque density gradient centrifugation. Total RNA was extracted using Trizol reagent, and RNA quality was assessed on an Agilent 2100 Bioanalyzer. V loses 1 base at its end and J loses 5 bases; junction bases beyond the gene matches: 8. CDR1 and CDR2, per the germline V gene, are SGHTA and FQGNSA. From the cysteine through the phenylalanine, the CDR3 covers 16 amino acids. Of the read, only the CDR3 DNA is kept; its 48 bases are in frame from base 1.

The sequenced sample was blood. The chain is assembled from TRBV7-2 and TRBJ2-7, and 10 bases in between align with TRBD2. The sequence derives from a woman aged 35 to 49 with Graves' hyperthyroidism. The CDR3 loop reads CASSLVFLAGDHEQYF. The DNA is as follows: TGTGCCAGCAGCTTAGTTTTTCTAGCGGGAGACCACGAGCAGTACTTC.